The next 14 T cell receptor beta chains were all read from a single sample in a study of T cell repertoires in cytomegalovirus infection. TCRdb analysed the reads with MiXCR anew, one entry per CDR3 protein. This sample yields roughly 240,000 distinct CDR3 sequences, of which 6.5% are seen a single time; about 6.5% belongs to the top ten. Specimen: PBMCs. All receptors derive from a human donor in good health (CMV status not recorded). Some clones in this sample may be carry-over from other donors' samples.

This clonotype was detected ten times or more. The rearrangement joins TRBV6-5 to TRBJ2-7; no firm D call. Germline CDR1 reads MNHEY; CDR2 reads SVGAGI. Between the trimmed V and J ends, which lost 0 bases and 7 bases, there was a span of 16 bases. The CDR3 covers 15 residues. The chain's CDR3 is CASSYSLVPGMEQYF. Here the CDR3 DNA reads TGTGCCAGCAGTTACTCGTTAGTCCCGGGCATGGAGCAGTACTTC.

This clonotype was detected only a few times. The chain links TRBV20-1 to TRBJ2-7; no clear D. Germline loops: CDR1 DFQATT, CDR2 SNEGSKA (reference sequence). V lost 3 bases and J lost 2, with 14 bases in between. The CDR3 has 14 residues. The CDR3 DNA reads TGCAGTGCTAGGCCCCAGTCAAGAACCTACGAGCAGTACTTC. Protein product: CSARPQSRTYEQYF.

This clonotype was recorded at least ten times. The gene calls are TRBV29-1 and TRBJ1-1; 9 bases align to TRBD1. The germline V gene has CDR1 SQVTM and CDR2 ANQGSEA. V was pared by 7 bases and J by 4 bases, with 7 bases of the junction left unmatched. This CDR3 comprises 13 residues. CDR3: CSASRQGGTEAFF. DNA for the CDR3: TGCAGCGCATCCAGACAGGGGGGCACTGAAGCTTTCTTT.

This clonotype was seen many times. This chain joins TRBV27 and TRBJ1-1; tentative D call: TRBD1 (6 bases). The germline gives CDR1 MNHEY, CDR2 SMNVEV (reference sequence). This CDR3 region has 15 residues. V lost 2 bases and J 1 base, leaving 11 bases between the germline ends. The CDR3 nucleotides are TGTGCCAGCAGTTTACTACAGGGTCGGAACACTGAAGCTTTCTTT. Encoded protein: CASSLLQGRNTEAFF.

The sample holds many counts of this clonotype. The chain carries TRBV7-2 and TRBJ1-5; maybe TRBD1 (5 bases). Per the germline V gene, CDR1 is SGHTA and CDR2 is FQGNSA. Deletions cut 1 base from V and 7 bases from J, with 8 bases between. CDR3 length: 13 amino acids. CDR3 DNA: TGTGCCAGCAGCTTAGAGGGGACGCAGCCCCAGCATTTT. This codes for CASSLEGTQPQHF.

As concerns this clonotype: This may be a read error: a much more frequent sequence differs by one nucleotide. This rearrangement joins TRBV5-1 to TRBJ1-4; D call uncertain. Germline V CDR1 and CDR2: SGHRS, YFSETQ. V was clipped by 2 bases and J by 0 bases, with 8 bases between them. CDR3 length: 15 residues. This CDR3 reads CASSFKAPTNEKLFF. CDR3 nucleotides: TGCGCCAGCAGCTTTAAAGCGCCAACTAATGAAAAACTGTTTTTT.

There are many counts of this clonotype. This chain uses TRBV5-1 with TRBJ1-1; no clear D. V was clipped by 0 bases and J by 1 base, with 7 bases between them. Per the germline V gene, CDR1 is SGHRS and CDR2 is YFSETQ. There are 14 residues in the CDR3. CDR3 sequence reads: CASSLALSNTEAFF. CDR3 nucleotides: TGCGCCAGCAGCTTGGCTCTGTCGAACACTGAAGCTTTCTTT. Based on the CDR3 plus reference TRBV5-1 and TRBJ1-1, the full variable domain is KAGVTQTPRYLIKTRGQQVTLSCSPISGHRSVSWYQQTPGQGLQFLFEYFSETQRNKGNFPGRFSGRQFSNSRSEMNVSTLELGDSALYLCASSLALSNTEAFFGQGTRLTVV.

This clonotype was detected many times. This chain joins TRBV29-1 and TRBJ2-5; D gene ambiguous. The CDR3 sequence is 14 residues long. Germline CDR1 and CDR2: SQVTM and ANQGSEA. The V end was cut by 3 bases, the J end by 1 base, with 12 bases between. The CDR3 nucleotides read TGCAGCGTTGAGCCTATTCCCTTCCAAGAGACCCAGTACTTC. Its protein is CSVEPIPFQETQYF. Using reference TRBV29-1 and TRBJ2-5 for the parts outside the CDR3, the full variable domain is SAVISQKPSRDICQRGTSLTIQCQVDSQVTMMFWYRQQPGQSLTLIATANQGSEATYESGFVIDKFPISRPNLTFSTLTVSNMSPEDSSIYLCSVEPIPFQETQYFGPGTRLLVL.

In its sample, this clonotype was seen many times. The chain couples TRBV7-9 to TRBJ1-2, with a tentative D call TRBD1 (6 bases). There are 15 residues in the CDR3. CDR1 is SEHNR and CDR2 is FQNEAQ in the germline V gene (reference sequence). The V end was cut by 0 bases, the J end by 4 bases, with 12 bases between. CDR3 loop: CASSLAEAGVYGYTF. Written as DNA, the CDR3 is TGTGCCAGCAGCTTAGCGGAGGCAGGGGTCTATGGCTACACCTTC. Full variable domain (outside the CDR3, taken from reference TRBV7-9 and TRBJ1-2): DTGVSQNPRHKITKRGQNVTFRCDPISEHNRLYWYRQTLGQGPEFLTYFQNEAQLEKSRLLSDRFSAERPKGSFSTLEIQRTEQGDSAMYLCASSLAEAGVYGYTFGSGTRLTVV.

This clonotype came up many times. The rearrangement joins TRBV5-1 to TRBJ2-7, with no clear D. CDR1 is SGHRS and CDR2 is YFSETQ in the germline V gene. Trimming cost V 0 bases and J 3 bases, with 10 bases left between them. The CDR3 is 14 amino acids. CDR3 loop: CASSLGRQLYEQYF. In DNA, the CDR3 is TGCGCCAGCAGCTTGGGACGGCAGCTCTACGAGCAGTACTTC.

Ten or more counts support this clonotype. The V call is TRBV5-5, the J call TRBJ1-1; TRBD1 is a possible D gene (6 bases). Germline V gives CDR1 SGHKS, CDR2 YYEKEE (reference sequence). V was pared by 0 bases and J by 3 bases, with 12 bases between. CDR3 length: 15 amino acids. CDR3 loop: CASSLVWGLDTEAFF. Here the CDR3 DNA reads TGTGCCAGCAGCTTGGTGTGGGGGCTCGACACTGAAGCTTTCTTT.

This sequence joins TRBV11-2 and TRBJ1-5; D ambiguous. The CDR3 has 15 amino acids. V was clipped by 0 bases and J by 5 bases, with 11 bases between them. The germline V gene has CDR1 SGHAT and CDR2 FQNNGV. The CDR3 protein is CASSLEPNNYQPQHF. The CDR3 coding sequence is TGTGCCAGCAGCTTAGAACCCAACAACTATCAGCCCCAGCATTTT.

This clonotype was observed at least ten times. This chain's CDR3 is CASNWGPGELFF. For the CDR3, the DNA is TGTGCCAGCAACTGGGGTCCCGGGGAGCTGTTTTTT. The chain has TRBV25-1 and TRBJ2-2; no clear D gene. Between the trimmed V and J ends, which lost 7 bases and 6 bases, there was a span of 9 bases. The V gene's germline CDR1 is MGHDK and CDR2 SYGVNS. There are 12 residues in the CDR3. The whole variable domain, filled in from reference TRBV25-1 and TRBJ2-2, reads EADIYQTPRYLVIGTGKKITLECSQTMGHDKMYWYQQDPGMELHLIHYSYGVNSTEKGDLSSESTVSRIRTEHFPLTLESARPSHTSQYLCASNWGPGELFFGEGSRLTVL.

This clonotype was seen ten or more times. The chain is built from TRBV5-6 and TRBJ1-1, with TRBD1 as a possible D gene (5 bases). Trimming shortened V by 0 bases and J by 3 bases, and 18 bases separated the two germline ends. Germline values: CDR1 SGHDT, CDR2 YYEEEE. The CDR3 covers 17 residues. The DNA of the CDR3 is TGTGCCAGCAGCTTGGAAGGGTGGAGGGGACCCGACACTGAAGCTTTCTTT. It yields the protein CASSLEGWRGPDTEAFF.